This TCR beta chain was captured by sequencing in a study of brain T cells in children with intractable seizures (dated by TCRdb to the early 2020s). Regarding the study in general: As a first screen for immune gene transcripts, resected brain tissue from about 58 pediatric epilepsy surgery cases was run on a NanoString immunology panel. Of the approximately 12 selected surgery cases, pre-surgery blood was also sequenced for eight, so four had brain tissue only.

TCR beta chain sequences were generated from genomic DNA using the immunoSEQ assay. The study's own analysis went as follows. CDR3 sequences that did not begin with the conserved framework cysteine at position 104 were removed manually. To get clonality, the normalized Shannon's Diversity Index was subtracted from one, giving values from 0 (maximal diversity) to 1 (oligoclonal). Chi-squared comparison-of-proportions tests were used to check whether the frequency of the same CDR3 differed between samples, for example brain versus blood. Public clonotypes were identified by searching immuneACCESS, and similarity to known antiviral clonotypes was assessed with the VDJdb browser. TCRdb re-hosts the immuneACCESS table, in-frame sequences only. Its copies lack some clones; in the studies checked, an unresolved V gene accounts for under half of them, and the cause for the rest is not known. V and J calls and clone size follow that table, whereas D and trimming were derived from the DNA. The sample table records around 100,000 clones; 94% of these occur just once. Approximately 3.9% of the sample is taken by the ten largest.

Broad study findings and their caveats: Because sequencing depth was different between pre-surgery and post-surgery blood, clones absent from the pre-surgery sample may reflect undersampling. Viral specificity was inferred only from CDR3 sequence similarity, and patients' HCMV serostatus was unknown.

The time point label here, explained by the study, means: resected brain tissue, or blood drawn just prior to surgery. The surgery cases showing the highest brain T cell transcript signatures were chosen for TCR beta chain sequencing of brain tissue and, when available, of blood. Prior to surgery, the patients had been treated with at least one anti-epileptic drug. The TCR-sequenced patients were children whose drug-resistant epilepsy was caused by tuberous sclerosis complex, focal cortical dysplasia, Rasmussen encephalitis or hemimegalencephaly. Blood samples were collected immediately before the epilepsy surgery. The Monarch genomic DNA purification kit was used to extract bulk genomic DNA from unsorted brain tissue and from whole blood. From the cysteine through the phenylalanine, the CDR3 covers 13 amino acids. Kept here is only the CDR3 DNA, which spans 39 bases and is read in frame from base 1. CDR1 MNHNY and CDR2 SVGAGI were looked up in the germline V gene (reference sequence). From V the trimming removes 6 bases and from J it removes 7 bases, while the gene matches leave 6 bases of the junction unaccounted for.

Remarks on this clone: This clone's antigen is unknown. No much larger clone exists at a distance of one base, and base qualities are not known.

The chain is assembled from TRBV6-6 and TRBJ2-4; 7 central nucleotides agree with TRBD1. The material was peripheral blood, obtained at surgery. This receptor was obtained from a boy in the first two years of life with hemimegalencephaly and intractable seizures. The sequenced DNA is TGTGCCAGCAGGCTAGGGGGCGTGAACATTCAGTACTTC. Protein translation: CASRLGGVNIQYF.